These 22 T cell receptor beta chains came from one sample sequenced in a study of blood T cell repertoires in COVID-19. TCRdb's table, derived via immunoSEQ multiplex PCR, lists solely in-frame clones and lacks some. Found here are 35,000 to 50,000 clones, 80% to 90% of them singletons; the top ten hold 5.5% to 7.5%. The sample comprised peripheral blood. The receptors derive from a woman of 80 years or more with acute or convalescent COVID-19.

This chain joins TRBV4-1 and TRBJ2-5; the match to TRBD2 covers 8 bases. CDR3 length equals 16 residues. The trim removed 0 bases at V and 5 bases at J, leaving 8 bases unmatched. From germline, CDR1 is MGHRA and CDR2 YSYEKL. CDR3: CASSQEGGGPWETQYF. The DNA of the CDR3 is TGCGCCAGCAGCCAAGAGGGCGGGGGGCCGTGGGAGACCCAGTACTTC.

This chain uses TRBV6-1 with TRBJ2-7; D gene uncertain. Germline-derived CDR1 and CDR2 are MNHNS and SASEGT. V gave up 2 bases and J gave up 3 bases, with 5 bases separating them. This CDR3 is built from 12 residues. The CDR3 loop is CASSEPGYEQYF. The CDR3 DNA reads TGTGCCAGCAGTGAACCAGGCTACGAGCAGTACTTC.

The rearrangement links TRBV5-4 to TRBJ2-5; a weak D match, TRBD1 (6 bases). V lost 4 bases and J lost 5, with 15 bases in between. The CDR3 runs to 14 residues. From germline, CDR1 is SGHNT and CDR2 YYREEE (reference sequence). For the CDR3, the DNA is TGTGCCAGCAGCGGGACATTGAGGGGGGAGACCCAGTACTTC. Translating gives CASSGTLRGETQYF. Looking up the rest from reference TRBV5-4 and TRBJ2-5 gives the full variable domain: ETGVTQSPTHLIKTRGQQVTLRCSSQSGHNTVSWYQQALGQGPQFIFQYYREEENGRGNFPPRFSGLQFPNYSSELNVNALELDDSALYLCASSGTLRGETQYFGPGTRLLVL.

The J gene is TRBJ2-1, the V gene TRBV20-1; no firm D call. Germline V lookup: CDR1 DFQATT, CDR2 SNEGSKA (reference sequence). This CDR3 has 11 amino acids. Trimming stripped 2 bases from V and 7 bases from J, with 6 bases between. CDR3 DNA sequence: TGCAGTGCTAGATATTTGAATGAGCAGTTCTTC. Translating it yields CSARYLNEQFF.

The rearrangement joins TRBV5-4 to TRBJ1-1, with TRBD1 identical over 9 bases. The germline gives CDR1 SGHNT, CDR2 YYREEE (reference sequence). J lost 6 bases, V lost 5 bases, and 11 bases had no gene match. The CDR3 is 15 amino acids. The CDR3 here is CASRLYSGQGSEAFF. The CDR3, as DNA: TGTGCCAGCAGACTCTATTCGGGACAGGGTTCTGAAGCTTTCTTT.

The rearrangement uses TRBV4-1 and TRBJ1-1, with D maybe TRBD1 (5 bases). The V and J ends lost 0 bases and 2 bases respectively, with 22 bases between them. Germline CDR1 and CDR2: MGHRA and YSYEKL. This CDR3 spans 19 amino acids. CDR3 DNA: TGCGCCAGCAGCCAAGAGAGCTTGCGGTCGGGGGACTTCAACACTGAAGCTTTCTTT. As protein: CASSQESLRSGDFNTEAFF.

The chain uses TRBV5-6 and TRBJ2-1; 11 positions agree with TRBD2. The CDR3 has 16 residues. The germline gives CDR1 SGHDT, CDR2 YYEEEE. Trimming removed 4 bases from V and 3 bases from J; junction bases left unmatched: 6. This CDR3 is CASSGKTSGVYNEQFF. The DNA for the CDR3 is TGTGCCAGCAGCGGAAAGACTAGCGGGGTCTACAATGAGCAGTTCTTC. Using reference TRBV5-6 and TRBJ2-1 for the parts outside the CDR3, the full variable domain is DAGVTQSPTHLIKTRGQQVTLRCSPKSGHDTVSWYQQALGQGPQFIFQYYEEEERQRGNFPDRFSGHQFPNYSSELNVNALLLGDSALYLCASSGKTSGVYNEQFFGPGTRLTVL.

This clone was recorded once. The chain joins TRBV6-1 to TRBJ1-2; unclear D gene. CDR1 MNHNS and CDR2 SASEGT come from the germline V gene. V lost 0 bases and J 7 bases, leaving 12 bases between the germline ends. This CDR3 spans 14 amino acids. The CDR3 here is CASSEARGFGGYTF. The CDR3 nucleotides read TGTGCCAGCAGTGAAGCGAGAGGGTTCGGTGGCTACACCTTC.

The chain recombines TRBV6-1 with TRBJ1-2, with a weak D call TRBD1 (6 bases). Germline assignment: CDR1 MNHNS and CDR2 SASEGT. The ends were cut back, 0 bases at V and 5 bases at J, with 13 bases in the middle. The CDR3 has 15 amino acids. This CDR3 is CASSEAGTGKYGYTF. The CDR3 DNA sequence: TGTGCCAGCAGTGAAGCAGGAACAGGGAAATATGGCTACACCTTC.

The rearrangement links TRBV4-1 to TRBJ1-2, with TRBD1 identical over 7 bases. CDR1 and CDR2 (germline): MGHRA, YSYEKL. The J segment lost 4 bases and the V segment lost 3 bases, leaving 8 bases of the junction unmatched. The CDR3 spans 15 residues. The CDR3 DNA sequence: TGCGCCAGCAGCCACAAAGGGGGCAGTGCCTATGGCTACACCTTC. Amino acids: CASSHKGGSAYGYTF.

This clone is labeled large. J is TRBJ2-7 and V is TRBV11-2; D is perhaps TRBD2 (6 bases). The CDR3 consists of 15 residues. Germline V CDR1 and CDR2: SGHAT, FQNNGV. V lost 1 base, J lost 3 bases, and 13 bases lay in between. The chain's CDR3 is CASSLAGLANYEQYF. The CDR3 bases are TGTGCCAGCAGCTTAGCTGGCCTAGCGAACTACGAGCAGTACTTC.

The CDR3 spells CASGQGGGTEAFF. The DNA of the CDR3 is TGTGCCAGCGGACAGGGCGGTGGTACTGAAGCTTTCTTT. This sequence joins TRBV6-5 and TRBJ1-1; 8 bases align to TRBD1. V trimming: 8 bases; J trimming: 5 bases; junction bases outside the gene matches: 7. Germline V CDR1 and CDR2: MNHEY, SVGAGI. The length of the CDR3 is 13 residues.

The chain recombines TRBV6-6 with TRBJ2-7, with 8 bases that match TRBD1. Losses at the gene ends were 6 bases for V and 5 bases for J; bases not matched to a gene: 6. CDR1 MNHNY and CDR2 SVGAGI come from the germline V gene (reference sequence). The CDR3 is made up of 13 amino acids. CDR3 loop: CASRGGQVNEQYF. The DNA for the CDR3 is TGTGCCAGCAGGGGGGGACAGGTCAACGAGCAGTACTTC.

This chain uses TRBV9 with TRBJ2-1; the match to TRBD2 covers 8 bases. V lost 1 base to trimming and J lost 5 bases; unmatched junction nucleotides: 5. Germline CDR1 SGDLS, CDR2 YYNGEE. The CDR3 contains 15 residues. CDR3 amino acids: CASSVTGGRNNEQFF. In DNA, the CDR3 is TGTGCCAGCAGCGTAACGGGGGGGCGCAACAATGAGCAGTTCTTC.

The rearrangement links TRBV7-2 to TRBJ2-5, with TRBD2 matching over 8 bases. Trimming at V came to 4 bases and at J to 1 base, leaving 8 bases not matched to a gene. In germline, CDR1 is SGHTA, CDR2 FQGNSA. CDR3 length: 16 residues. The CDR3 coding sequence is TGTGCCAGCAGCTCCCGCCTACTAGCGGTCCAAGAGACCCAGTACTTC. This translates into CASSSRLLAVQETQYF.

This clone is medium-sized. The rearrangement joins TRBV5-1 to TRBJ2-7; a possible D gene is TRBD1 (5 bases). This CDR3 is 15 amino acids long. Germline CDR1 and CDR2: SGHRS and YFSETQ. Trimming removed 0 bases at V and 4 bases at J, with 14 bases between. CDR3 nucleotides: TGCGCCAGCAGCTTGGCAGGTTTATCAGGGTACGAGCAGTACTTC. Translating it yields CASSLAGLSGYEQYF.

V and J are TRBV15 and TRBJ2-3; TRBD1 matches 7 bases. Per germline, CDR1 LNHNV and CDR2 YYDKDF (reference sequence). The CDR3 sequence is 15 residues long. Germline trimming cut 2 bases from V and 1 base from J; bases unmatched to any gene: 3. The CDR3 sequence is CATSRRTGGTDTQYF. The CDR3 DNA sequence: TGTGCCACCAGCAGACGGACAGGAGGCACAGATACGCAGTATTTT.

This rearrangement joins TRBV3-1 (or the pseudogene TRBV3-2) to TRBJ1-5; 9 positions agree with TRBD1. J gave up 4 bases and V 7 bases, and 8 bases lay outside the gene matches. Per the germline V gene, CDR1 is LGHDT and CDR2 is YNNKEL (reference sequence). There are 15 residues in the CDR3. Here the CDR3 reads CASTSGTGTNQPQHF. The CDR3 DNA follows: TGTGCCAGCACCTCCGGGACAGGGACTAATCAGCCCCAGCATTTT.

J is TRBJ1-2 and V is TRBV10-1, with 7 bases fitting TRBD1. With 6 bases clipped from V and 2 bases from J, the junction kept 3 bases outside the gene matches. Germline V gene sequence: CDR1 WNHNN, CDR2 SYGVQD (reference sequence). This CDR3 region has 13 residues. CDR3 protein: CASSPGQNYGYTF. CDR3 nucleotides: TGCGCCAGCAGCCCGGGACAGAACTATGGCTACACCTTC.

The CDR3 spells CASSVGLAEAYEQYF. Here the CDR3 DNA reads TGTGCCAGCAGCGTGGGACTAGCGGAGGCCTACGAGCAGTACTTC. The chain is built from TRBV5-4 and TRBJ2-7, with 11 bases lining up with TRBD2. This CDR3 has 15 residues. Losses at the gene ends were 4 bases for V and 2 bases for J; bases not matched to a gene: 5. Germline values: CDR1 SGHNT, CDR2 YYREEE (reference sequence).

The chain is built from TRBV7-2 and TRBJ1-2; D unclear. V was pared by 5 bases and J by 8 bases, with 15 bases between. CDR1 is SGHTA and CDR2 is FQGNSA in the germline V gene. CDR3 size: 13 residues. DNA for the CDR3: TGTGCCAGCAGCGCCGCCCGGGGAGGCGGCTACACCTTC. Translating gives CASSAARGGGYTF.

The chain couples TRBV6-6 to TRBJ2-7; D might be TRBD1 (5 bases). V was clipped by 5 bases and J by 3 bases, with 14 bases between them. The CDR3 is 14 amino acids. Germline CDR1 reads MNHNY; CDR2 reads SVGAGI (reference sequence). The CDR3 here is CASSQTEFNYEQYF. The CDR3 DNA reads as TGTGCCAGCAGTCAGACAGAGTTTAACTACGAGCAGTACTTC.